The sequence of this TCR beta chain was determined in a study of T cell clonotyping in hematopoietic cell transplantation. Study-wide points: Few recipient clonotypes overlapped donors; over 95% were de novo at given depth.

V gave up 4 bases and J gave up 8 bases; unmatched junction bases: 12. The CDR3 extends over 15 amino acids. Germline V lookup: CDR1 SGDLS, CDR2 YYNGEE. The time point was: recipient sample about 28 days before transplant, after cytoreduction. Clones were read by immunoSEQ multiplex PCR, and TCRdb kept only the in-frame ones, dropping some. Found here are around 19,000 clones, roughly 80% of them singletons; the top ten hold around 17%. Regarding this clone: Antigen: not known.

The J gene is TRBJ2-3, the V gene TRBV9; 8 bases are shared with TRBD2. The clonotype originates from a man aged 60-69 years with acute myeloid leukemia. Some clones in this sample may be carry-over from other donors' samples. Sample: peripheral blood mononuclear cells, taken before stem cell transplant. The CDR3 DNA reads TGTGCCAGCAGCTCCTCGGGGGGGTCACAGGCTACGCAGTATTTT. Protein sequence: CASSSSGGSQATQYF.